This TCR beta chain originates from a study of identifying expanded T cells in peripheral blood. The study, taken as a whole, reports: Clone count variance between approximately two-week samples rose with total template count.

Comment on this clone: Its matching antigen is unknown.

This CDR3 region has 13 residues. CDR1 and CDR2 (germline): GTSNPN, SVGIG (reference sequence). Trimming removed 4 bases at V and 8 bases at J, with 17 bases between. Assay: immunoSEQ multiplex PCR; the TCRdb copy retains only in-frame clones and omits some. In the table there are around 85,000 clones, about nine tenths of which are singletons. During the collection period, no donor immune events like infections were recorded. The chain is built from TRBV30 and TRBJ1-2; possible D gene TRBD1, 5 bases. This TCR derives from a person aged 18 to 70 in good health. The sequenced material came from blood. The CDR3 protein is CAWKQEGFRGYTF. Here the CDR3 DNA reads TGTGCCTGGAAACAGGAGGGGTTTCGAGGCTACACCTTC.